The T cell receptor (beta chain) described here comes from a study of blood T cell repertoires in COVID-19. Some clones are missing from TCRdb's copy, which holds only in-frame ones; the method was immunoSEQ multiplex PCR. Here the sample spans some 150,000 clones, about 77% being singletons. This clone has just one count. The origin of this receptor is a woman over 75 with acute or convalescent COVID-19. Sequencing was performed on peripheral blood.

In DNA form, the CDR3 reads TGTGCCAGTCGAGACAGGGAGAACACTGAAGCTTTCTTT. Translated: CASRDRENTEAFF. This rearrangement joins TRBV2 to TRBJ1-1; TRBD1 aligns across 7 bases. The germline V gene has CDR1 SNHLY and CDR2 FYNNEI. With V trimmed by 9 bases and J by 1 base, 5 bases remained unmatched. The CDR3 is 13 amino acids.